These 12 T cell receptor beta chains were sequenced from one sample in a study of a mutant IDH1 vaccine in newly diagnosed glioma. TCRdb's copy holds only in-frame clones and misses some; the assay was immunoSEQ multiplex PCR. The sample lists tens of thousands of clones, roughly 82% occurring once. Time point of the sample: week 47, end of study. Every single dose of the vaccine, 300 ug of mutant IDH1 20-mer peptide, came with topical imiquimod. These receptors are not linked to any known antigen. The source was PBMCs, collected from a glioma patient whose treatment included an IDH1 peptide vaccine. The receptors here all came from a man aged 35 to 55 with glioma. Some clones in this sample may be carry-over from other donors' samples.

This rearrangement joins TRBV28 to TRBJ1-1; D is undetermined. The V gene's germline CDR1 is MDHEN and CDR2 SYDVKM. V was trimmed by 6 bases and J by 0 bases, leaving 8 bases between them. CDR3 length equals 13 residues. The CDR3 DNA is TGTGCCAGCAGCGTTATTTTGAACACTGAAGCTTTCTTT. Encoded protein: CASSVILNTEAFF.

This clone has a handful of counts. V is TRBV30 and J is TRBJ1-2; D unresolved. The V end was cut by 3 bases, the J end by 6 bases, with 11 bases between. Germline assignment: CDR1 GTSNPN and CDR2 SVGIG (reference sequence). CDR3 length: 12 residues. The CDR3 sequence is CAWRLGLDGYTF. The CDR3 DNA reads TGTGCCTGGAGGTTGGGGTTAGATGGCTACACCTTC.

This clone is labeled medium-sized. J is TRBJ1-1 and V is TRBV6-1; weak D call: TRBD1 (5 bases). V lost 8 bases and J 1 base, leaving 11 bases between the germline ends. Germline CDR1 reads MNHNS; CDR2 reads SASEGT. This CDR3 region has 13 residues. In nucleotides, the CDR3 is TGTGCCAGCTCAAGACAGACGAACACTGAAGCTTTCTTT. Its protein product is CASSRQTNTEAFF.

V gene TRBV10-3 combines with J gene TRBJ1-3; unclear D gene. Trimming left V 2 bases short and J 10 bases short, with 12 bases between. This CDR3 contains 13 residues. The V gene's germline CDR1 is ENHRY and CDR2 SYGVKD. CDR3 region: CAISESVGGTIYF. DNA of the CDR3: TGTGCCATCAGTGAGAGTGTCGGTGGGACCATATATTTT.

The chain links TRBV29-1 to TRBJ1-3; D gene unclear. CDR3 length: 12 amino acids. CDR1 and CDR2 from the germline V gene are SQVTM and ANQGSEA. V shed 4 bases and J shed 2 bases, with 6 bases lying between them. As DNA, the CDR3 is TGCAGCGTTGGGGAACCTGGAAACACCATATATTTT. Translation: CSVGEPGNTIYF.

The chain uses TRBV25-1 and TRBJ1-5; D is ambiguous. Between the trimmed V and J ends, which lost 2 bases and 2 bases, there was a span of 4 bases. Germline CDR1 MGHDK, CDR2 SYGVNS. The CDR3 contains 13 residues. CDR3 DNA: TGTGCCAGCAGTGAACAGGGCAATCAGCCCCAGCATTTT. Amino acid sequence: CASSEQGNQPQHF.

V usage is TRBV29-1 and J usage is TRBJ1-4; D possibly corresponds to TRBD1 (6 bases). V lost 6 bases and J lost 0, with 11 bases in between. The CDR3 runs to 14 residues. From germline, CDR1 is SQVTM and CDR2 ANQGSEA. The CDR3: CSVRGGTTNEKLFF. For the CDR3, the DNA is TGCAGCGTCCGAGGGGGGACAACTAATGAAAAACTGTTTTTT.

The table lists this clone with a count of one. The gene calls are TRBV5-1 and TRBJ2-1, with D uncertain. Trimming removed 4 bases from V and 10 bases from J, with 15 bases in between. CDR1 SGHRS and CDR2 YFSETQ come from the germline V gene. CDR3 length: 13 amino acids. Here the CDR3 reads CASSPRDAGEQFF. CDR3 sequence (DNA): TGCGCCAGCAGCCCCCGCGACGCCGGAGAGCAGTTCTTC.

V usage is TRBV5-1 and J usage is TRBJ2-3; TRBD1 is a possible D gene (6 bases). Per germline, CDR1 SGHRS and CDR2 YFSETQ. The germline V and J ends were trimmed by 3 bases and 2 bases, with 13 bases remaining between them. The CDR3 runs to 15 residues. CDR3 DNA: TGCGCCAGCAGCTCACAGACAGGATTCACAGATACGCAGTATTTT. Residues: CASSSQTGFTDTQYF. The full variable domain, in which reference TRBV5-1 and TRBJ2-3 provide the parts outside the CDR3, is KAGVTQTPRYLIKTRGQQVTLSCSPISGHRSVSWYQQTPGQGLQFLFEYFSETQRNKGNFPGRFSGRQFSNSRSEMNVSTLELGDSALYLCASSSQTGFTDTQYFGPGTRLTVL.

With regard to this clone: The same CDR3 also results from other DNA sequences found in this sample. In DNA form, the CDR3 reads TGTGCCAGCAGCTTACGGACGGGAACTGAAGCTTTCTTT. Its protein is CASSLRTGTEAFF. The J gene is TRBJ1-1, the V gene TRBV7-9; no firm D call. Trimming pared 2 bases from V and 5 bases from J, leaving 9 bases between. Germline values: CDR1 SEHNR, CDR2 FQNEAQ (reference sequence). CDR3 size: 13 residues.

This chain uses TRBV10-2 with TRBJ2-2; a weak D match, TRBD1 (6 bases). The CDR3 is 16 amino acids. Per germline, CDR1 WSHSY and CDR2 SAAADI. V was cut by 4 bases and J by 1 base, with 13 bases left in between. CDR3 nucleotide sequence: TGCGCCAGCAGTGGAGGGCCGGGACAGAACACCGGGGAGCTGTTTTTT. Its protein product is CASSGGPGQNTGELFF.

CDR3 sequence (DNA): TGTGCCAGCGGGAACGGGGGGGTCCGGCAGTACTTC. This gives the protein CASGNGGVRQYF. This chain uses TRBV5-8 with TRBJ2-7, with 8 bases matching TRBD2. J gave up 9 bases and V 7 bases, and 9 bases lay outside the gene matches. The CDR3 sequence is 12 residues long. The germline CDR1 and CDR2 sequences are SGHTS and YDEGEE.